This is a list of T cell receptor beta chains from one sample in a study of blood T cells in healthy people across ages. TCRdb redid the calling of the 5' RACE reads with MiXCR, one entry per CDR3 protein. Of some 1.7 million distinct CDR3 sequences listed, 28% are singletons. The sample consisted of blood. These TCRs come from a woman between 25 and 40 years old in good health. The CDR3 runs from the conserved cysteine through the conserved F or W. Fields, in order: D gene, V gene, J gene, clone size, CDR3 DNA, CDR3 protein. D genes are given only for firm matches. Clone size is not always given. Where it is, it says once, few, many or a class for expanded clones.

d_call: -; v_call: TRBV7-9; j_call: TRBJ1-1; clone_size: -; cdr3_nt: TGTGCCGGCAACTGGGGGAATCTGAACACTGAAGCTTTCTTT; cdr3_aa: CAGNWGNLNTEAFF
d_call: -; v_call: TRBV20-1; j_call: TRBJ2-1; clone_size: -; cdr3_nt: TGCAGTGCTGGAATTGGGGGAGGTGGGGGTGAGCAGTTCTTC; cdr3_aa: CSAGIGGGGGEQFF
d_call: TRBD2; v_call: TRBV7-9; j_call: TRBJ2-5; clone_size: many; cdr3_nt: TGTGCCAGCAGCTTATTGGGAGGGACTAAAGAGACCCAGTACTTC; cdr3_aa: CASSLLGGTKETQYF
d_call: TRBD2; v_call: TRBV7-9; j_call: TRBJ2-1; clone_size: -; cdr3_nt: TGTGCCAGCAGCCCTCGGGGGGATACGGGCAATGAGCAGTTCTTC; cdr3_aa: CASSPRGDTGNEQFF
d_call: -; v_call: TRBV9; j_call: TRBJ2-1; clone_size: few; cdr3_nt: TGTGCCAGCAGCATCGACCACCAGAGCTCCTACAATGAGCAGTTCTTC; cdr3_aa: CASSIDHQSSYNEQFF
d_call: TRBD2; v_call: TRBV5-1; j_call: TRBJ2-1; clone_size: -; cdr3_nt: TGCACCAGCAGCCCCCTAGCGGGGCACAATGAGCAGTTCTTC; cdr3_aa: CTSSPLAGHNEQFF
d_call: TRBD2; v_call: TRBV2; j_call: TRBJ2-3; clone_size: -; cdr3_nt: TGTGCCACCAGTGATTTGGCTAGCGGGCGGGGAGATACGCAGTATTTT; cdr3_aa: CATSDLASGRGDTQYF
d_call: TRBD1; v_call: TRBV5-1; j_call: TRBJ2-6; clone_size: -; cdr3_nt: TGCGCCAGCAGCTTGGTGTTAGGGACAGGGGCGACTGGGGCCAACGTCCTGACTTTC; cdr3_aa: CASSLVLGTGATGANVLTF
d_call: TRBD2; v_call: TRBV12-3/TRBV12-4; j_call: TRBJ2-2; clone_size: -; cdr3_nt: TGTGCCAGCACTTTAGCGGGAGGGGACACCGGGGAGCTGTTTTTT; cdr3_aa: CASTLAGGDTGELFF
d_call: -; v_call: TRBV12-3/TRBV12-4; j_call: TRBJ1-6; clone_size: -; cdr3_nt: TGTGCCAGCAGCCCGAACATTGTCGTTTCACCCCTCCACTTT; cdr3_aa: CASSPNIVVSPLHF
d_call: -; v_call: TRBV25-1; j_call: TRBJ2-1; clone_size: few; cdr3_nt: TGTGCCAGCAGTGGTTCGACAGCTTGGTCGCGCAATGAGCAGTTCTTC; cdr3_aa: CASSGSTAWSRNEQFF
d_call: -; v_call: TRBV11-1; j_call: TRBJ2-1; clone_size: -; cdr3_nt: TGTGCCAGCAGCTTGAGTGGCACCCTTGAGCAGTTCTTC; cdr3_aa: CASSLSGTLEQFF
d_call: -; v_call: TRBV28; j_call: TRBJ2-1; clone_size: -; cdr3_nt: TGTGCCAGCAGTTTATCTGGCGGGCCTCCCCCGTTCTTC; cdr3_aa: CASSLSGGPPPFF
d_call: -; v_call: TRBV28; j_call: TRBJ2-7; clone_size: many; cdr3_nt: TGTGCCAGTGAGGGAGGATGGGGTATCGAGCAGTACTTC; cdr3_aa: CASEGGWGIEQYF
d_call: -; v_call: TRBV3-1; j_call: TRBJ1-2; clone_size: -; cdr3_nt: TGTGCCAGCAGCGCACTTACAGATACTCATGGCTACACCTTC; cdr3_aa: CASSALTDTHGYTF
d_call: -; v_call: TRBV4-2; j_call: TRBJ1-1; clone_size: few; cdr3_nt: TGTGCCAGCAGCCAAGGCGGGGGAGGTGAAGCTTTCTTT; cdr3_aa: CASSQGGGGEAFF
d_call: -; v_call: TRBV28; j_call: TRBJ1-5; clone_size: many; cdr3_nt: TGTGCCAGCAGTTTATGGGGCGATAGCAATCAGCCCCAGCATTTT; cdr3_aa: CASSLWGDSNQPQHF
d_call: TRBD1; v_call: TRBV3-1; j_call: TRBJ1-1; clone_size: few; cdr3_nt: TGTGCCAGCAGCCAAAGGGACAGGGCCACTGAAGCTTTCTTT; cdr3_aa: CASSQRDRATEAFF
d_call: TRBD1; v_call: TRBV29-1; j_call: TRBJ1-1; clone_size: -; cdr3_nt: TGCAGCGTTGTTCAGGGGGCCACTGAAGCTTTCTTT; cdr3_aa: CSVVQGATEAFF
d_call: -; v_call: TRBV15; j_call: TRBJ1-5; clone_size: -; cdr3_nt: TGTGCCACCAGCAGGGGACTGCTGATCAATCAGCCCCAGCATTTT; cdr3_aa: CATSRGLLINQPQHF
d_call: -; v_call: TRBV5-1; j_call: TRBJ2-1; clone_size: -; cdr3_nt: TGCGCCAGCAGCAACACCGCAGGTAACAATGAGCAGTTCTTC; cdr3_aa: CASSNTAGNNEQFF
d_call: -; v_call: TRBV7-2; j_call: TRBJ2-1; clone_size: -; cdr3_nt: TGTGCCAGCAGCCGCCTGCTCCTAGCGAGCTCCTACAATGAGCAGTTCTTC; cdr3_aa: CASSRLLLASSYNEQFF
d_call: TRBD2; v_call: TRBV5-1; j_call: TRBJ2-4; clone_size: -; cdr3_nt: TGCGCCAGCAGCTTGGTGGGGGGGGACATTCAGTACTTC; cdr3_aa: CASSLVGGDIQYF
d_call: -; v_call: TRBV7-6; j_call: TRBJ2-5; clone_size: -; cdr3_nt: TGTGCCAGCAGCGGTTCGTTGAAGACCCAGTACTTC; cdr3_aa: CASSGSLKTQYF